Listed below are T cell receptor beta chains from one sample, sequenced in a study of patients and donors after allogeneic stem cell transplantation. Each CDR3 protein gets one entry after TCRdb re-called the RT-PCR reads with MiXCR. The sample shows about a million distinct CDR3 sequences, 18% of them seen only once. The sequenced material came from blood, either unsorted or a sorted T cell fraction (not recorded which). Receptors were obtained from a human donor who was either an allogeneic HSCT recipient or a stem cell or donor lymphocyte infusion donor (not recorded which). It is not recorded whose cells these are; they may come from a transplant donor. CDR3s include the opening cysteine and the closing phenylalanine or tryptophan. Each record gives: V gene, J gene, CDR3 protein.

>TRBV5-5|TRBJ1-2
CASSLRAGGADGYTF
>TRBV10-3|TRBJ1-4
CAISPRTNEKLFF
>TRBV20-1|TRBJ1-1
CSGLVGTEAFF
>TRBV20-1|TRBJ2-3
CSAVTSGLTDTQYF
>TRBV10-3|TRBJ2-7
CATRPESYEQYF
>TRBV12-3/TRBV12-4|TRBJ2-2
CAIWHANTGELFF
>TRBV15|TRBJ1-5
CATSRNGQGINQPQHF
>TRBV18|TRBJ2-7
CASSPSIYEQYF
>TRBV12-3/TRBV12-4|TRBJ2-1
CASSLPDRTSYNEQFF
>TRBV6-1|TRBJ2-2
CASSEYAGSAGELFF
>TRBV3-1|TRBJ2-7
CASSQEDRPSYEQYF
>TRBV6-5|TRBJ2-5
CASSYAGLAGEQETQYF
>TRBV10-3|TRBJ2-1
CAITPGPEEQFF
>TRBV6-5|TRBJ2-3
CASSSVAGGFTDTQYF
>TRBV7-9|TRBJ1-3
CASSSQGTLSGNTIYF
>TRBV7-9|TRBJ2-4
CASSARVRPNIQYF
>TRBV6-5|TRBJ2-5
CASSYSSNQETQYF
>TRBV6-1|TRBJ2-5
CAQGLQETQYF
>TRBV4-2|TRBJ1-5
CASSPIGQGGNQPQHF
>TRBV6-2/TRBV6-3|TRBJ2-7
CASSPPSPFIHEQYF
>TRBV9|TRBJ1-5
CASSRTGASQSQHF
>TRBV9|TRBJ2-7
CASSPPSGSGRAYEQYF